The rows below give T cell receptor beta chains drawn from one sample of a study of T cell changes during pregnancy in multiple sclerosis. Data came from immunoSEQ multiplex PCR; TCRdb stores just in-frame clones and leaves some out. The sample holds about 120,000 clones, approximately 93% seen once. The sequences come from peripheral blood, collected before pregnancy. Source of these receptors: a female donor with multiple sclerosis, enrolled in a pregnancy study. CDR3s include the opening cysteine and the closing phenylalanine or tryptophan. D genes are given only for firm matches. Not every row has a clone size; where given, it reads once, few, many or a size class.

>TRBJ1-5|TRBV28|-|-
TGTGCCAGCAGTCGGAGCCGATCCCGAACTGGAAGGGGTAGCAATCAGCCCCAGCATTTT
CASSRSRSRTGRGSNQPQHF
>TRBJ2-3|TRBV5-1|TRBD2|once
TGCGCCAGCAGCTTGGGAGTCGGGGCGGGAGTTTCAGATACGCAGTATTTT
CASSLGVGAGVSDTQYF
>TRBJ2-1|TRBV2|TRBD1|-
TGTGCCAGAACGAAACAGGGGCACAATGAGCAGTTCTTC
CARTKQGHNEQFF
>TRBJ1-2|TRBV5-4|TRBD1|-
TGTGCCAGCAGCCGGGACAGGGTGGACTTTAACTATGGCTACACCTTC
CASSRDRVDFNYGYTF
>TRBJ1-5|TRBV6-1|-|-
TGTGCCAGCAGGGTCGGGGTGCAGCCCCAGCATTTT
CASRVGVQPQHF
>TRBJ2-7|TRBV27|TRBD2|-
TGTGCCAGCAGTTCGCGGACTAGCGACAGCTCCTACGAGCAGTACTTC
CASSSRTSDSSYEQYF
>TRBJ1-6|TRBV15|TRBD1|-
TGTGCCACCAGGGTGACAGGGCTTGTGAATTCACCCCTCCACTTT
CATRVTGLVNSPLHF
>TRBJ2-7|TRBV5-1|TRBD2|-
TGCGCCAGCAGCTTGGAAGCGGGGGTACCCTACGAGCAGTACTTC
CASSLEAGVPYEQYF
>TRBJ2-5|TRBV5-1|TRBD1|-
TGCGCCAGCGGTTCCTACTCGGGACAGGGTCGAGAGACCCAGTACTTC
CASGSYSGQGRETQYF
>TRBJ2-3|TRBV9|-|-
TGTGCCAGCAGTCGTAGGGGGTCAGCAGATACGCAGTATTTT
CASSRRGSADTQYF
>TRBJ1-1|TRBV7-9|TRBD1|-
TGTGCCAGCAGCTTTGACAGGGCGAACACTGAAGCTTTCTTT
CASSFDRANTEAFF
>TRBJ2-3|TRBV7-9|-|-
TGTGCCAGCAGCTTAGTTGGCGGTAGCACAGATACGCAGTATTTT
CASSLVGGSTDTQYF
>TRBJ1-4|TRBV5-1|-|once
TGCGCCAGCAGCTTTGAGGCAACTAATGAAAAACTGTTTTTT
CASSFEATNEKLFF
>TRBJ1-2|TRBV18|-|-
TGTGCCAGCTCACCAGGCTTAGCGAACTATGGCTACACCTTC
CASSPGLANYGYTF
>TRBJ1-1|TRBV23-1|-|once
TGCGCCAGCAGTCAATCGGTCCAGGGCACAAGTAACACTGAAGCTTTCTTT
CASSQSVQGTSNTEAFF
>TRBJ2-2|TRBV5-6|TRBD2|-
TGTGCCAGCAGCTCTCCGGGACTAGCGTACACCGGGGAGCTGTTTTTT
CASSSPGLAYTGELFF
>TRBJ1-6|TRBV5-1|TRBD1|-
TGCGCCAGCAGCCTGATGGGACAGATTAATTCACCCCTCCACTTT
CASSLMGQINSPLHF
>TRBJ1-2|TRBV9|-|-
TGTGCCAGCAGCGTAGCTAACGTACTGGACTATGGCTACACCTTC
CASSVANVLDYGYTF
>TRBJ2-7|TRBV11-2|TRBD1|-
TGTGCCAGCAGCGCGGGACAGGGGCAACACGAGCAGTACTTC
CASSAGQGQHEQYF
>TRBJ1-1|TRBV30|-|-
TGTGCCTGGAGTGTAGCCATACCAATGAACACTGAAGCTTTCTTT
CAWSVAIPMNTEAFF
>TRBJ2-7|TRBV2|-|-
TGTGCCAGCAGTGAAGTCGACAGGAACTCCTACGAGCAGTACTTC
CASSEVDRNSYEQYF
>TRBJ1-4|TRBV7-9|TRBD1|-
TGTGCCAGCAGCCGGGGACAGGGAGATGAAAAACTGTTTTTT
CASSRGQGDEKLFF
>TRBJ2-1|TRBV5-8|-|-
TGTGCCAGCAGCTTGACAGTGGATGAGCAGTTCTTC
CASSLTVDEQFF
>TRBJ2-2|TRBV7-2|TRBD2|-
TGTGCCAGCAGCTTACTAGCGGGGGTGGGCGGGGAGCTGTTTTTT
CASSLLAGVGGELFF
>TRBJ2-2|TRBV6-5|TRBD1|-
TGTGCCAGCAGTTCCCTCGGGACAGGGAACACCGGGGAGCTGTTTTTT
CASSSLGTGNTGELFF
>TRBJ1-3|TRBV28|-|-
TGTGCCAGCAGTGGGGCCGGGTTTGGGGGGGAAGCTGGAAACACCATATATTTT
CASSGAGFGGEAGNTIYF
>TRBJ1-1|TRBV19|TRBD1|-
TGTGCCAGTAGACAGGGGGCTGTGAACACTGAAGCTTTCTTT
CASRQGAVNTEAFF
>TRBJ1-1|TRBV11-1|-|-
TGTGCCAGCAGCTCCCAGTCCCAGGGGCGCGCTGAAGCTTTCTTT
CASSSQSQGRAEAFF
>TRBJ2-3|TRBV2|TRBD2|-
TGTGCCAGCAGTATACTGCGGGGGGGCCAAGATACGCAGTATTTT
CASSILRGGQDTQYF
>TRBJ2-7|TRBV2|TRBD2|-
TGTGCCAGCAGTGAACGCCCTGGACTAGCGGTTATCCAGCAGTACTTC
CASSERPGLAVIQQYF
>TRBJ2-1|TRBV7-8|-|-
TGTGCCAGCAGCTTAGGGGGACTCCAGAATGAGCAGTTCTTC
CASSLGGLQNEQFF
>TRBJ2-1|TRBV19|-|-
TGTGCTGCGGGACAGCCGTCCTACAATGAGCAGTTCTTC
CAAGQPSYNEQFF
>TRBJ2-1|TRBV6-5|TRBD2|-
TGTGCCATCTCTAGCGGCCTGGAGCAGTTCTTC
CAISSGLEQFF
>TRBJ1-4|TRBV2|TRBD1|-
TGTGCCAGCAAGGACAGGGATCGTAGCGAAAAACTGTTTTTT
CASKDRDRSEKLFF
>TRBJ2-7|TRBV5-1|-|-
TGCGCCAGCAGCATCGACAACTACGAGCAGTACTTC
CASSIDNYEQYF
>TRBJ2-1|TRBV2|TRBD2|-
TGTGCCAGCAGGGCGGGAGGCTCCAATGAGCAGTTCTTC
CASRAGGSNEQFF
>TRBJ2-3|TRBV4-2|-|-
TGTGCCAGCAGCCAGGCAGGACAGCGAGCCCGCACAGATACGCAGTATTTT
CASSQAGQRARTDTQYF
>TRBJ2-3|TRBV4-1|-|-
TGCGCCAGCAGCCAAGACCTTCCTTTTTCTAGCACAGATACGCAGTATTTT
CASSQDLPFSSTDTQYF
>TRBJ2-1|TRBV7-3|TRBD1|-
TGTGCCAGCAGCCCCCGGGACAGGGGAGGCAATGAGCAGTTCTTC
CASSPRDRGGNEQFF
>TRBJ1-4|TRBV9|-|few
TGTGCCAGCAGCGTATTTGGGAAGGAGGATGAAAAACTGTTTTTT
CASSVFGKEDEKLFF
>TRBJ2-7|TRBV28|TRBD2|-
TGTGCCAGCAGTTTTAGCGGGGTGATTCGCGAGCAGTACTTC
CASSFSGVIREQYF
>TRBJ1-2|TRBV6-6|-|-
TGTGCCAGCAGTAACCCGTCGGGGAGAGGCTACACCTTC
CASSNPSGRGYTF
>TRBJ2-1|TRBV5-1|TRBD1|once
TGCGCCAGCAGCTTGTTGGGACAGGGGGTAGGTGAGCAGTTCTTC
CASSLLGQGVGEQFF
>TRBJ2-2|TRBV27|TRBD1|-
TGTGCCAGCAAGGGACAGGGCACCGGGGAGCTGTTTTTT
CASKGQGTGELFF
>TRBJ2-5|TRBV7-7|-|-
TGTGCCAGCAGCTCTAATACAGGGTTGAGAGAGACCCAGTACTTC
CASSSNTGLRETQYF
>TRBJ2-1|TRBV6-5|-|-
TGTGCCAGCGGGGGGGCCCGTAATGAGCAGTTCTTC
CASGGARNEQFF
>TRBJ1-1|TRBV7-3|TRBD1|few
TGTGCCAGCAGCCGGGACAGCCAAAACACTGAAGCTTTCTTT
CASSRDSQNTEAFF
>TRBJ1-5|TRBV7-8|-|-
TGTGCCAGCAGCTATTTAAATCAGCCCCAGCATTTT
CASSYLNQPQHF
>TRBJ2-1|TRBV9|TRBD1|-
TGTGCCAGCAGCCGTTCACGGGACAGGTCCTACAATGAGCAGTTCTTC
CASSRSRDRSYNEQFF
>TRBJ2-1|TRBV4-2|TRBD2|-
TGTGCCAGCAGCCAAGTAGCGGGAGGGCTCCCTGCCGATGAGCAGTTCTTC
CASSQVAGGLPADEQFF
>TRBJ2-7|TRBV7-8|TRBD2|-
TGTGCCAGCGGAAGACTAGCGGGGTCCTACGAGCAGTACTTC
CASGRLAGSYEQYF
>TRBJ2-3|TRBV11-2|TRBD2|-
TGTGCCAGCAGCTCCATCTCCAGACTAGCGGGAGGAATCACAGATACGCAGTATTTT
CASSSISRLAGGITDTQYF